These 29 T cell receptor beta chains came from one sample sequenced in a study of blood T cell repertoires in COVID-19. The method was immunoSEQ multiplex PCR; TCRdb's version includes in-frame clones alone and lacks a portion of them. Among some 380,000 clones listed, more than 75% were seen once. The sample was PBMCs or T cells enriched from blood (not recorded which). Source of these receptors: a man aged 25 to 40 who had recovered from COVID-19.

The CDR3 here is CASSPTGWETQYF. CDR3 nucleotide sequence: TGTGCCAGCAGTCCGACAGGGTGGGAGACCCAGTACTTC. The rearrangement joins TRBV12-3 or TRBV12-4 to TRBJ2-5; 7 bases align to TRBD1. Trimming took 5 bases from V and 5 from J; bases not matched to a gene: 5. The CDR3 length is 13 residues.

This sequence joins TRBV4-1 and TRBJ1-4; 7 nucleotides match TRBD1. With 3 bases clipped from V and 8 bases from J, the junction kept 15 bases outside the gene matches. Germline loops: CDR1 MGHRA, CDR2 YSYEKL. CDR3 length: 17 amino acids. The CDR3 loop is CASSQEGGGKGYEKLFF. Here the CDR3 DNA reads TGCGCCAGCAGCCAGGAAGGGGGCGGAAAGGGATACGAAAAACTGTTTTTT.

The chain recombines TRBV5-6 with TRBJ2-4; 11 positions agree with TRBD2. The CDR3 length is 16 residues. Trimming removed 3 bases from V and 4 bases from J; junction bases left unmatched: 6. CDR1 and CDR2 (germline): SGHDT, YYEEEE. This chain's CDR3 is CASSYTSGGPKNIQYF. CDR3 in DNA: TGTGCCAGCAGCTACACTAGCGGGGGCCCTAAAAACATTCAGTACTTC.

This rearrangement joins TRBV6-5 to TRBJ2-3; 9 bases align to TRBD2. The CDR3 is 14 residues long. The germline gives CDR1 MNHEY, CDR2 SVGAGI. The trim removed 6 bases at V and 2 bases at J, leaving 3 bases unmatched. The CDR3 region is CASRGLALTDTQYF. The CDR3 DNA is TGTGCCAGCAGGGGACTAGCCCTCACAGATACGCAGTATTTT.

A few counts support this clone. The V and J genes are TRBV5-1 and TRBJ1-2; D perhaps matches TRBD1 (5 bases). The CDR3 extends over 14 amino acids. Germline V gene sequence: CDR1 SGHRS, CDR2 YFSETQ. V was shortened by 0 bases and J by 3 bases, with 9 bases between the two germline ends. CDR3 in DNA: TGCGCCAGCAGCTTGGGGGCCAGGGACTATGGCTACACCTTC. The encoded protein is CASSLGARDYGYTF.

The rearrangement joins TRBV19 to TRBJ1-5; D gene uncertain. The ends were cut back, 8 bases at V and 4 bases at J, with 9 bases in the middle. Germline assignment: CDR1 LNHDA and CDR2 SQIVND (reference sequence). The length of the CDR3 is 12 residues. The CDR3: CASQNGNQPQHF. The CDR3 DNA reads TGTGCCAGTCAGAACGGGAATCAGCCCCAGCATTTT.

The chain is built from TRBV19 and TRBJ2-5, with D possibly TRBD2 on 5 matching bases. Per germline, CDR1 LNHDA and CDR2 SQIVND (reference sequence). V was shortened by 4 bases and J by 2 bases, with 8 bases between the two germline ends. This CDR3 comprises 13 residues. The CDR3 here is CASSTWTQETQYF. DNA of the CDR3: TGTGCCAGTAGTACGTGGACTCAAGAGACCCAGTACTTC.

J is TRBJ2-1 and V is TRBV10-3; a weak D match, TRBD1 (6 bases). This CDR3 comprises 16 residues. Germline V gene lookup returns CDR1 ENHRY and CDR2 SYGVKD. Trimming shortened V by 1 base and J by 5 bases, and 15 bases separated the two germline ends. Here the CDR3 DNA reads TGTGCCATCAGTGAGTTGGGGACAATGATGAACAATGAGCAGTTCTTC. Amino acids: CAISELGTMMNNEQFF.

The gene calls are TRBV30 and TRBJ1-6; D unresolved. Germline V gene lookup returns CDR1 GTSNPN and CDR2 SVGIG (reference sequence). The V end was cut by 0 bases, the J end by 9 bases, with 6 bases between. The CDR3 sequence is 12 residues long. The CDR3 loop reads CAWSVLGSPLHF. CDR3 DNA sequence: TGTGCCTGGAGTGTTCTAGGTTCACCCCTCCACTTT.

The V gene is TRBV5-5, the J gene TRBJ1-5; D is ambiguous. Germline CDR1 is SGHKS and CDR2 is YYEKEE (reference sequence). V lost 1 base and J 0 bases, leaving 5 bases between the germline ends. The CDR3 extends over 14 amino acids. The chain's CDR3 is CASSLSYSNQPQHF. The CDR3 DNA is TGTGCCAGCAGCTTGTCCTATAGCAATCAGCCCCAGCATTTT.

The chain recombines TRBV19 with TRBJ2-7; 9 bases agree with TRBD1. CDR3 length: 14 residues. Germline CDR1 is LNHDA and CDR2 is SQIVND (reference sequence). V dropped 7 bases and J dropped 3; count of bases not matched to a gene: 7. The CDR3 DNA reads as TGTGCCAGTACTCCGGGACAGGGATACTACGAGCAGTACTTC. This sequence encodes CASTPGQGYYEQYF.

V usage is TRBV19 and J usage is TRBJ2-1; maybe TRBD2 (6 bases). Germline V gives CDR1 LNHDA, CDR2 SQIVND (reference sequence). The V gene lost 6 bases and the J gene lost 0 bases, with 6 bases spanning the gap. The CDR3 totals 13 residues. The CDR3 DNA sequence: TGTGCCAGTAGGGGGGGCTCCTACAATGAGCAGTTCTTC. Its protein product is CASRGGSYNEQFF.

V and J are TRBV5-1 and TRBJ1-3; D remains ambiguous. Germline assignment: CDR1 SGHRS and CDR2 YFSETQ. With 4 bases removed from V and 4 bases from J, the gap between germline ends came to 6 bases. The CDR3 length is 12 residues. The CDR3 DNA reads TGCGCCAGCAGCGCGGAGGGAAACACCATATATTTT. It yields the protein CASSAEGNTIYF.

The rearrangement uses TRBV5-4 and TRBJ2-2; possibly TRBD2 for D (6 bases). The germline V and J ends were trimmed by 4 bases and 6 bases, with 22 bases remaining between them. Germline V gene lookup returns CDR1 SGHNT and CDR2 YYREEE (reference sequence). The CDR3 has 17 residues. The CDR3 DNA sequence: TGTGCCAGCAGCCCACCGTTAGGGACTTTGAGGGCCGGGGAGCTGTTTTTT. This gives the protein CASSPPLGTLRAGELFF.

The chain carries TRBV7-2 and TRBJ1-1; 7 nucleotides align to TRBD1. The CDR3 runs 17 residues. The V gene end was trimmed by 5 bases and the J gene end by 1 base; junction bases not matched to a gene: 13. CDR1 and CDR2 from the germline V gene are SGHTA and FQGNSA. CDR3 DNA: TGTGCCAGCAGCCGCAGGGCAGGGGGGATCGGGAACACTGAAGCTTTCTTT. Translating it yields CASSRRAGGIGNTEAFF. Together with reference TRBV7-2 and TRBJ1-1, the CDR3 gives the full variable domain: GAGVSQSPSNKVTEKGKDVELRCDPISGHTALYWYRQSLGQGLEFLIYFQGNSAPDKSGLPSDRFSAERTGGSVSTLTIQRTQQEDSAVYLCASSRRAGGIGNTEAFFGQGTRLTVV.

This clone occurred once. J is TRBJ1-5 and V is TRBV19; D gene unclear. CDR1 is LNHDA and CDR2 is SQIVND in the germline V gene (reference sequence). With 4 bases removed from V and 2 bases from J, the gap between germline ends came to 12 bases. This CDR3 contains 15 residues. The CDR3 sequence is CASSSVAGGNQPQHF. CDR3 nucleotide sequence: TGTGCCAGTAGTAGTGTTGCAGGTGGCAATCAGCCCCAGCATTTT.

As regards this clone: The sample has other DNA sequences that encode this CDR3 too. As DNA, the CDR3 is TGTGCCAGCAGCTCCCAGGGTGAAAAACTGTTTTTT. Residues: CASSSQGEKLFF. The chain uses TRBV9 and TRBJ1-4; D is possibly TRBD1 (5 bases). V dropped 4 bases and J dropped 7 bases, with 8 bases sitting between them. The germline V gene encodes CDR1 SGDLS and CDR2 YYNGEE. The CDR3 is 12 residues long.

The chain uses TRBV10-3 and TRBJ2-3; 8 bases match TRBD2. V was pared by 7 bases and J by 1 base, with 16 bases of the junction left unmatched. Per germline, CDR1 ENHRY and CDR2 SYGVKD. The CDR3 length is 18 residues. The CDR3 loop reads CAITPTPGLGQGTDTQYF. The CDR3 DNA is TGTGCCATCACCCCTACCCCGGGACTAGGTCAGGGCACAGATACGCAGTATTTT.

The chain uses TRBV9 and TRBJ2-1, with D tentatively TRBD2 (5 bases). CDR1 is SGDLS, CDR2 YYNGEE, per germline. V was shortened by 0 bases and J by 6 bases, with 10 bases between the two germline ends. The CDR3 totals 14 residues. For the CDR3, the DNA is TGTGCCAGCAGCGTAGTAACCAGCGGCAATGAGCAGTTCTTC. Protein sequence: CASSVVTSGNEQFF.

CDR3 amino acids: CASSYEQLDSNSPLHF. In nucleotides, the CDR3 is TGTGCCAGCAGTTACGAACAGTTGGATTCCAATTCACCCCTCCACTTT. The chain is built from TRBV6-5 and TRBJ1-6; D uncertain. The length of the CDR3 is 16 residues. Germline CDR1 and CDR2: MNHEY and SVGAGI. V lost 2 bases to trimming and J lost 7 bases, with 15 bases between them.

The rearrangement uses TRBV2 and TRBJ1-2; 7 bases map to TRBD1. V dropped 6 bases and J dropped 4; count of bases not matched to a gene: 11. The CDR3 is made up of 15 amino acids. Germline lookup yields CDR1 SNHLY and CDR2 FYNNEI. CDR3 loop: CASRVATGVGYGYTF. The CDR3 DNA reads as TGTGCCAGCAGGGTGGCTACAGGGGTTGGCTATGGCTACACCTTC. Filled out from reference TRBV2 and TRBJ1-2, the complete variable domain reads EPEVTQTPSHQVTQMGQEVILRCVPISNHLYFYWYRQILGQKVEFLVSFYNNEISEKSEIFDDQFSVERPDGSNFTLKIRSTKLEDSAMYFCASRVATGVGYGYTFGSGTRLTVV.

This clone was observed once. The chain is built from TRBV30 and TRBJ1-5; TRBD1 matches at 8 bases. Per germline, CDR1 GTSNPN and CDR2 SVGIG (reference sequence). The V gene end was trimmed by 2 bases and the J gene end by 6 bases; junction bases not matched to a gene: 3. This CDR3 has 13 amino acids. The CDR3 loop is CAWSFRGPQPQHF. The CDR3 DNA reads TGTGCCTGGAGTTTCAGGGGGCCTCAGCCCCAGCATTTT.

The rearrangement joins TRBV30 to TRBJ1-2; a possible D gene is TRBD1 (5 bases). The CDR3 contains 13 residues. Germline V lookup: CDR1 GTSNPN, CDR2 SVGIG (reference sequence). The ends were cut back, 2 bases at V and 4 bases at J, with 11 bases in the middle. In nucleotides, the CDR3 is TGTGCCTGGAGTAGAGACAGTCCCTATGGCTACACCTTC. It translates to CAWSRDSPYGYTF.

The chain has TRBV10-3 and TRBJ1-2; 7 bases match TRBD1. This CDR3 is 15 amino acids long. With V trimmed by 4 bases and J by 1 base, 6 bases remained unmatched. Germline assignment: CDR1 ENHRY and CDR2 SYGVKD. The CDR3 bases are TGTGCCATCAGTGCTGGAGGGGGCCTTAACTATGGCTACACCTTC. Translation gives CAISAGGGLNYGYTF.

This chain connects TRBV28 to TRBJ1-5; 9 bases line up with TRBD1. J gave up 3 bases and V 7 bases, and 4 bases lay outside the gene matches. This CDR3 has 14 residues. CDR1 MDHEN and CDR2 SYDVKM come from the germline V gene. The CDR3 here is CASMTGGNNQPQHF. The CDR3 nucleotides read TGTGCCAGCATGACAGGGGGTAACAATCAGCCCCAGCATTTT.

The gene calls are TRBV7-2 and TRBJ2-1; D is perhaps TRBD2 (7 bases). V was clipped by 5 bases and J by 1 base, with 12 bases between them. The CDR3 runs 15 residues. The germline CDR1 and CDR2 sequences are SGHTA and FQGNSA. For the CDR3, the DNA is TGTGCCAGCAGCAGGGGGGGGGCTTCCTACAATGAGCAGTTCTTC. Protein sequence: CASSRGGASYNEQFF.

In this sample, this clone turned up a few times. The rearrangement joins TRBV6-5 to TRBJ2-2; 10 bases fit TRBD1. CDR1 MNHEY and CDR2 SVGAGI come from the germline V gene. V shed 6 bases and J 7 bases; nucleotides not matched to a gene: 5. The CDR3 loop spans 14 amino acids. The CDR3 DNA reads TGTGCCAGCAGATGGACAGGGGGGGACGGGGAGCTGTTTTTT. Amino acid sequence: CASRWTGGDGELFF.

This chain links TRBV5-1 with TRBJ1-5; 7 bases align to TRBD1. J gave up 5 bases and V 0 bases, and 5 bases lay outside the gene matches. The CDR3 is 15 residues long. CDR1 and CDR2 from the germline V gene are SGHRS and YFSETQ. The DNA of the CDR3 is TGCGCCAGCAGCTTGGGACAGGGCGGCGATCAGCCCCAGCATTTT. Amino acids: CASSLGQGGDQPQHF. Full variable domain (outside the CDR3, taken from reference TRBV5-1 and TRBJ1-5): KAGVTQTPRYLIKTRGQQVTLSCSPISGHRSVSWYQQTPGQGLQFLFEYFSETQRNKGNFPGRFSGRQFSNSRSEMNVSTLELGDSALYLCASSLGQGGDQPQHFGDGTRLSIL.

CDR3: CASSSGQLQQPQHF. The CDR3 region has the DNA TGTGCCAGCAGCTCGGGACAGCTCCAACAGCCCCAGCATTTT. V gene TRBV5-6 combines with J gene TRBJ1-5; 7 bases fit TRBD1. There are 14 residues in the CDR3. Trimming cost V 3 bases and J 7 bases; bases outside gene matches: 7. The germline gives CDR1 SGHDT, CDR2 YYEEEE.